The 7 T cell receptor beta chains reported below all come from one sample, sequenced in a study of beta chain features in type 1 diabetes. The authors reverse transcribed all of the isolated RNA, so sequencing captured expressed TCRB transcripts. Sequenced by immunoSEQ multiplex PCR; TCRdb stores in-frame clones only, minus some. The data show some 500,000 clones, roughly an eighth seen once. The specimen was naive CD4+ T cells from blood. The receptor source for this set is a young woman in good health.

This clone was detected only a few times. The V and J genes are TRBV13 and TRBJ2-5; the match to TRBD1 covers 11 bases. Per germline, CDR1 PRHDT and CDR2 FYEKMQ (reference sequence). Germline trimming cut 5 bases from V and 2 bases from J; bases unmatched to any gene: 4. The CDR3 is 15 residues long. CDR3 amino acids: CASSLRDRGQETQYF. In nucleotides, the CDR3 is TGTGCCAGCAGCCTCCGGGACAGGGGGCAAGAGACCCAGTACTTC.

The rearrangement links TRBV5-6 to TRBJ1-6; TRBD1 agrees at 7 bases. With V trimmed by 4 bases and J by 8 bases, 9 bases remained unmatched. Germline V gene sequence: CDR1 SGHDT, CDR2 YYEEEE. The CDR3 length is 15 residues. The CDR3, as DNA: TGTGCCAGCAGCACGGGACAGTGGCTCGATTCACCCCTCCACTTT. Translating gives CASSTGQWLDSPLHF.

This clone was seen only a few times. The rearrangement uses TRBV4-1 and TRBJ1-2; no reliable D call. CDR1 is MGHRA and CDR2 is YSYEKL in the germline V gene. V was pared by 4 bases and J by 2 bases, with 8 bases between. The CDR3 has 13 residues. The CDR3 nucleotides read TGCGCCAGCAGCCCGTACTGGAACTATGGCTACACCTTC. Encoded protein: CASSPYWNYGYTF.

The V call is TRBV15, the J call TRBJ2-4; 7 bases match TRBD1. Germline CDR1 reads LNHNV; CDR2 reads YYDKDF (reference sequence). Trimming removed 0 bases from V and 6 bases from J; junction bases left unmatched: 8. The CDR3 contains 16 residues. The CDR3 is CATSREATGVSNIQYF. In DNA form, the CDR3 reads TGTGCCACCAGCAGAGAGGCCACAGGGGTGTCAAACATTCAGTACTTC. The full variable domain, with the rest looked up from reference TRBV15 and TRBJ2-4, is DAMVIQNPRYQVTQFGKPVTLSCSQTLNHNVMYWYQQKSSQAPKLLFHYYDKDFNNEADTPDNFQSRRPNTSFCFLDIRSPGLGDTAMYLCATSREATGVSNIQYFGAGTRLSVL.

Only a few counts were recorded for this clone. The chain links TRBV9 to TRBJ2-1; 7 positions agree with TRBD2. The CDR3 is 12 residues long. The germline V gene encodes CDR1 SGDLS and CDR2 YYNGEE. The J segment lost 13 bases and the V segment lost 3 bases, leaving 7 bases of the junction unmatched. The CDR3 bases are TGTGCCAGCAGCGCGCCGGGACTACCCCAGTTCTTC. Translation: CASSAPGLPQFF.

The rearrangement uses TRBV21-1 and TRBJ2-6; the D segment call TRBD1 is taken from the table without a DNA check. TRBV21-1 is annotated as a pseudogene. This CDR3 spans 17 amino acids. The CDR3 region has the DNA TGTGCCAGCGGAAGACAGGTGATCGTCTCTGGGGCCAACGTCCTGACTTTC. Encoded protein: CASGRQVIVSGANVLTF.

The chain is built from TRBV28 and TRBJ2-6; weak D call: TRBD1 (7 bases). The V end was cut by 7 bases, the J end by 2 bases, with 12 bases between. CDR1 is MDHEN and CDR2 is SYDVKM in the germline V gene. This CDR3 is built from 15 residues. The CDR3 spells CASMEGAAGANVLTF. The DNA of the CDR3 is TGTGCCAGCATGGAGGGGGCGGCTGGGGCCAACGTCCTGACTTTC. The full variable domain, in which reference TRBV28 and TRBJ2-6 provide the parts outside the CDR3, is DVKVTQSSRYLVKRTGEKVFLECVQDMDHENMFWYRQDPGLGLRLIYFSYDVKMKEKGDIPEGYSVSREKKERFSLILESASTNQTSMYLCASMEGAAGANVLTFGAGSRLTVL.